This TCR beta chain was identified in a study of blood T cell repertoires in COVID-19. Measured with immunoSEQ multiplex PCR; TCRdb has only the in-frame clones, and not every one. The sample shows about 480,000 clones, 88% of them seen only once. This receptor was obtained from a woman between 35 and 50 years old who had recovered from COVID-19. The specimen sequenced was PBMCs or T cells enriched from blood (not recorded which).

CDR3 protein: CASSPLGQPQHF. The CDR3 DNA is TGTGCCAGCTCACCACTCGGGCAGCCCCAGCATTTT. V gene TRBV18 combines with J gene TRBJ1-5; D remains unclear. The V end lost 1 base, the J end lost 7 bases, and 5 bases lay between the germline ends. The CDR3 runs 12 residues. Germline V lookup: CDR1 KGHSH, CDR2 LQKENI. Variable domain in full (rest from reference TRBV18 and TRBJ1-5): NAGVMQNPRHLVRRRGQEARLRCSPMKGHSHVYWYRQLPEEGLKFMVYLQKENIIDESGMPKERFSAEFPKEGPSILRIQQVVRGDSAAYFCASSPLGQPQHFGDGTRLSIL.